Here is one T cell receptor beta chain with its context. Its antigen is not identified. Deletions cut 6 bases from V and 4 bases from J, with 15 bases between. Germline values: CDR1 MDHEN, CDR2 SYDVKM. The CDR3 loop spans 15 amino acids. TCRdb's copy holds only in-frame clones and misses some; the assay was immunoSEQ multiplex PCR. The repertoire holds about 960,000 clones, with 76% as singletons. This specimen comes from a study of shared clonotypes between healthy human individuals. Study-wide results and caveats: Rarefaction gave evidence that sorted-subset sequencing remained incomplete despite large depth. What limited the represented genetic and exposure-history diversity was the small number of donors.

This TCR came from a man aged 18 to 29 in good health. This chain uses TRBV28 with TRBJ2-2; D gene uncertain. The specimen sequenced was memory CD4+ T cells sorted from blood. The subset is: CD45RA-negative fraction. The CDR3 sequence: CASRPNRVSTGELFF. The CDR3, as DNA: TGTGCCAGCAGACCCAATCGGGTCAGCACCGGGGAGCTGTTTTTT.